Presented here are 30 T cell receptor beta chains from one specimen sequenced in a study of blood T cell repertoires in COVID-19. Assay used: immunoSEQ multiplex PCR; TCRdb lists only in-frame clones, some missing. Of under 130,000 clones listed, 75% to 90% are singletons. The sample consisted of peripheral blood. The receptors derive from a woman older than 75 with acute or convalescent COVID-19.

CDR3 in amino acids: CASSSPQAGGTGELFF. CDR3 nucleotides: TGTGCCAGCAGTTCCCCCCAAGCGGGGGGAACCGGGGAGCTGTTTTTT. The chain carries TRBV27 and TRBJ2-2, with TRBD2 matching 9 bases. This CDR3 region has 16 residues. Germline trimming cut 4 bases from V and 5 bases from J; bases unmatched to any gene: 8. Germline V gene data show CDR1 as MNHEY and CDR2 as SMNVEV (reference sequence).

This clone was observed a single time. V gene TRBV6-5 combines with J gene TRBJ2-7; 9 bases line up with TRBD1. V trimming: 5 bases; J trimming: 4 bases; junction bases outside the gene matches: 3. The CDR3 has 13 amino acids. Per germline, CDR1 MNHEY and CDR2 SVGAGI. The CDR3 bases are TGTGCCAGCAGTACAGGGGGCGTTTACGAGCAGTACTTC. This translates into CASSTGGVYEQYF.

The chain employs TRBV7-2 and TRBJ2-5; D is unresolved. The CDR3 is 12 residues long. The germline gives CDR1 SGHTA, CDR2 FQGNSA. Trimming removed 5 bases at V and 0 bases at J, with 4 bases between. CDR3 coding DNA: TGTGCCAGCAGCGCGTACCAAGAGACCCAGTACTTC. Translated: CASSAYQETQYF.

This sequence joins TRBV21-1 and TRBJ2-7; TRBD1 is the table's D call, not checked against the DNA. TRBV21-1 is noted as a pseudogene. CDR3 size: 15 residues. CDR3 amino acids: CASSKGRDTGYEQYF. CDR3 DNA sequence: TGTGCCAGCAGCAAGGGTCGTGACACCGGCTACGAGCAGTACTTC.

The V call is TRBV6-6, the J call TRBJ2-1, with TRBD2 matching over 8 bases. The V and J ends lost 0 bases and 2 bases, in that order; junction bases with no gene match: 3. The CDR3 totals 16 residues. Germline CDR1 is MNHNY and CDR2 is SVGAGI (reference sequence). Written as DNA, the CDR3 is TGTGCCAGCAGTTACTCTTCGGGGGGGACCTACAATGAGCAGTTCTTC. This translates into CASSYSSGGTYNEQFF.

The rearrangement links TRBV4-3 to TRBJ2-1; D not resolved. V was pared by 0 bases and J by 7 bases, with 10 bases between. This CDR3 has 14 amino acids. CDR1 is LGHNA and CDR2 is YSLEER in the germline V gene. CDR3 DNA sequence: TGCGCCAGCAGCCAAGATCGCGCCCCTAATGAGCAGTTCTTC. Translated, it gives CASSQDRAPNEQFF.

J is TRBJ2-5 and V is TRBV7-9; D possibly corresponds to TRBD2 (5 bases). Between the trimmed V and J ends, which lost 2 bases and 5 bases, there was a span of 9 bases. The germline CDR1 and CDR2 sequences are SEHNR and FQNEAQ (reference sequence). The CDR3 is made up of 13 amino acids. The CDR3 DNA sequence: TGTGCCAGCAGCTTATCACTAGAGGAGACCCAGTACTTC. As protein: CASSLSLEETQYF.

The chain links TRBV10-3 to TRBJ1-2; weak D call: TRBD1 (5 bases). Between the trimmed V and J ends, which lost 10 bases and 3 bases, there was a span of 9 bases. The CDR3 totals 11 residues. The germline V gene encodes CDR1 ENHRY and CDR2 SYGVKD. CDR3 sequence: CATRRDYGYTF. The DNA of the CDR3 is TGTGCCACGCGCAGGGACTATGGCTACACCTTC.

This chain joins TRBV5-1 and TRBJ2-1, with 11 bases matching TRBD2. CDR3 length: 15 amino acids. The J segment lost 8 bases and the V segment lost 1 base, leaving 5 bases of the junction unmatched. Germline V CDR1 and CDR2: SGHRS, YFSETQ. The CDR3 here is CASSLPLAGADEQFF. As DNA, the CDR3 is TGCGCCAGCAGCTTGCCACTAGCGGGGGCTGATGAGCAGTTCTTC.

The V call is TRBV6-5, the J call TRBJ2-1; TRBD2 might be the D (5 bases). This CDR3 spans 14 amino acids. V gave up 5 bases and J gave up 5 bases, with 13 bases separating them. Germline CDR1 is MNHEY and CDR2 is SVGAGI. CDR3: CASSQKWGDNEQFF. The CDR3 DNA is TGTGCCAGCAGTCAAAAGTGGGGAGACAATGAGCAGTTCTTC.

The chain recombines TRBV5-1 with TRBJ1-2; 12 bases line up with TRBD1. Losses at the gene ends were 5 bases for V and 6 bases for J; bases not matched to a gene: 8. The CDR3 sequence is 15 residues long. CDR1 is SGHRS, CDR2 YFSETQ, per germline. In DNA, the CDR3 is TGCGCCAGCAGAATCGGGACAGGGGGCAGGGATGGCTACACCTTC. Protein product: CASRIGTGGRDGYTF.

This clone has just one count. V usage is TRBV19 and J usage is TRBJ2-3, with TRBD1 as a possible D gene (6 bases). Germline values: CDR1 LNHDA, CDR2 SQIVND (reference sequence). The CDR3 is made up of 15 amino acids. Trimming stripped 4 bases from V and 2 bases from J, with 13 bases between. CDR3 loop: CASSTTGSPTDTQYF. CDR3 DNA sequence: TGTGCCAGTAGTACGACAGGTTCACCCACAGATACGCAGTATTTT.

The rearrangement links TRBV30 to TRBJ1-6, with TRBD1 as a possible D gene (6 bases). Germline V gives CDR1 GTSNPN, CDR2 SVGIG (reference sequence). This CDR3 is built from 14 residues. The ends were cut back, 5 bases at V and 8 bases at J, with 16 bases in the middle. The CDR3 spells CAWGRGSGDSPLHF. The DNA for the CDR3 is TGTGCCTGGGGCAGGGGTAGTGGGGATTCACCCCTCCACTTT.

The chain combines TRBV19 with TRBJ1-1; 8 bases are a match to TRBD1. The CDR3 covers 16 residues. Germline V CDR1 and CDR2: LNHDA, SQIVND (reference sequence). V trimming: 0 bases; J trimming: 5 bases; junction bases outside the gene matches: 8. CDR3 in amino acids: CASSIDSTGGGTEAFF. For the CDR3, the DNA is TGTGCCAGTAGTATAGATTCTACAGGGGGAGGGACTGAAGCTTTCTTT.

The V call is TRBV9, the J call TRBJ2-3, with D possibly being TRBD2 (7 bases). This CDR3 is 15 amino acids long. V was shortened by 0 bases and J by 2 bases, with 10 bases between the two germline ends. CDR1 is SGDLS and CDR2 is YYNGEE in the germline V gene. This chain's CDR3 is CASSVEGGVTDTQYF. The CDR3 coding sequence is TGTGCCAGCAGCGTAGAGGGGGGGGTCACAGATACGCAGTATTTT.

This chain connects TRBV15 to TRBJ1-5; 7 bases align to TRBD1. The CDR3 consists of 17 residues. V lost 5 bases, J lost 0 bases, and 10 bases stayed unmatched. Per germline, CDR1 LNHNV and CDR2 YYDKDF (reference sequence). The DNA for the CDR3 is TGTGCCACCAGCCCTCTTAAAGACAGGGCTAGCAATCAGCCCCAGCATTTT. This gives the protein CATSPLKDRASNQPQHF.

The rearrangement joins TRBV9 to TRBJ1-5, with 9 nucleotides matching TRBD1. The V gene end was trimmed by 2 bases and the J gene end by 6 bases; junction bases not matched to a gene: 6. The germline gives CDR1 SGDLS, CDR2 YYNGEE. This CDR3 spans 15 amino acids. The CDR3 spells CASSVGQGFGQPQHF. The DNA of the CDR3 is TGTGCCAGCAGCGTCGGACAGGGGTTCGGTCAGCCCCAGCATTTT.

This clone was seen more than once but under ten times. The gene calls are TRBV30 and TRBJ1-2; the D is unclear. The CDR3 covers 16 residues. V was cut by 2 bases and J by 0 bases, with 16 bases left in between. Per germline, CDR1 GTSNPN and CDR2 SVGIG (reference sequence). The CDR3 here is CAWSSWFRSTNYGYTF. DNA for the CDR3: TGTGCCTGGAGTTCGTGGTTTCGGAGTACTAACTATGGCTACACCTTC.

CDR3 region: CASSSSGGLYNEQFF. The CDR3 DNA follows: TGTGCCAGCAGCTCTAGCGGGGGACTATACAATGAGCAGTTCTTC. The V and J genes are TRBV7-7 and TRBJ2-1; 10 bases map to TRBD2. The CDR3 sequence is 15 residues long. V lost 4 bases to trimming and J lost 4 bases; unmatched junction nucleotides: 4. Germline loops: CDR1 SSHAT, CDR2 FNYEAQ (reference sequence).

The CDR3 DNA is TGTGCCAGCAGCTTGGGCGCAGGGGGCTCCTACGAGCAGTACTTC. Its protein is CASSLGAGGSYEQYF. The chain is built from TRBV5-5 and TRBJ2-7; 7 positions agree with TRBD1. The germline V gene encodes CDR1 SGHKS and CDR2 YYEKEE (reference sequence). The CDR3 length is 15 residues. Trimming cost V 0 bases and J 0 bases; bases outside gene matches: 3.

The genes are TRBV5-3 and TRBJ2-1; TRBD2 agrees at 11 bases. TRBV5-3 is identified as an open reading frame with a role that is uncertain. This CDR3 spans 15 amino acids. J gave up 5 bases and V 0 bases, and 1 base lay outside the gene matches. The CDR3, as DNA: TGTGCCAGAAGCTTGGTTAGCGGGGGGGACAATGAGCAGTTCTTC. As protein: CARSLVSGGDNEQFF.

The CDR3 DNA is TGTGCCAGCAGCTTAGCGGGGGGGCCGGGTTATGAGCAGTTCTTC. Protein: CASSLAGGPGYEQFF. The chain recombines TRBV7-7 with TRBJ2-1, with D possibly TRBD2 on 7 matching bases. The CDR3 has 15 amino acids. Germline V lookup: CDR1 SSHAT, CDR2 FNYEAQ (reference sequence). V lost 0 bases and J lost 8, with 14 bases in between.

The CDR3 sequence: CASSLGDSFYEQYF. CDR3 nucleotides: TGCGCCAGCAGCTTGGGGGACAGCTTTTACGAGCAGTACTTC. The chain uses TRBV5-1 and TRBJ2-7; 7 bases agree with TRBD1. V gave up 0 bases and J gave up 4 bases; unmatched junction bases: 4. CDR3 length: 14 residues. Germline V CDR1 and CDR2: SGHRS, YFSETQ. The full variable domain, its missing parts supplied by reference TRBV5-1 and TRBJ2-7, is KAGVTQTPRYLIKTRGQQVTLSCSPISGHRSVSWYQQTPGQGLQFLFEYFSETQRNKGNFPGRFSGRQFSNSRSEMNVSTLELGDSALYLCASSLGDSFYEQYFGPGTRLTVT.

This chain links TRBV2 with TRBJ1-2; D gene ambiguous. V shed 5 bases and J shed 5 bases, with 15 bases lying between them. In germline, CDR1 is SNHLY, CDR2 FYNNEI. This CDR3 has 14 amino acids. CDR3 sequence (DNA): TGTGCCAGCAGTCTCCATTCCACCGGGTATGGCTACACCTTC. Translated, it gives CASSLHSTGYGYTF.

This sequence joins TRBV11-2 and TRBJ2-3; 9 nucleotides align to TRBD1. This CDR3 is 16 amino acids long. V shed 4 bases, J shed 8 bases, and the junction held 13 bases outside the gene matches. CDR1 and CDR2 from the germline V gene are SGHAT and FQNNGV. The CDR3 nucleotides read TGTGCCAGCAGCTCTTACCGGGACAGGGAATTAGGTACGCAGTATTTT. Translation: CASSSYRDRELGTQYF.

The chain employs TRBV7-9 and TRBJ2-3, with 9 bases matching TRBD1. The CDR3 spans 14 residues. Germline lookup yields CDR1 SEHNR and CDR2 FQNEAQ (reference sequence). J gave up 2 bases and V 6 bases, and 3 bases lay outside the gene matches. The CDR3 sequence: CASRGQGFTDTQYF. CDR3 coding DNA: TGTGCCAGCAGGGGACAGGGCTTCACAGATACGCAGTATTTT.

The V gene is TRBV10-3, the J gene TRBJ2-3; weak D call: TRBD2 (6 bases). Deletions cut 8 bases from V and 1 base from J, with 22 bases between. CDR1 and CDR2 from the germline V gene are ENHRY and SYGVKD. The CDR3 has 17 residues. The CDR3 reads CAIEVLVLGEGTDTQYF. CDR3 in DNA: TGTGCCATCGAGGTCCTAGTTTTAGGGGAGGGCACAGATACGCAGTATTTT.

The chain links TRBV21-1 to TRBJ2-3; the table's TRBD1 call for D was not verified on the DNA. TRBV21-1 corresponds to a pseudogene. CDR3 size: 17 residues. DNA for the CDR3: TGTGCCAGCAGCAAAGCGGCCCGACAGGGGTTATCAGATACGCAGTATTTT. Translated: CASSKAARQGLSDTQYF.

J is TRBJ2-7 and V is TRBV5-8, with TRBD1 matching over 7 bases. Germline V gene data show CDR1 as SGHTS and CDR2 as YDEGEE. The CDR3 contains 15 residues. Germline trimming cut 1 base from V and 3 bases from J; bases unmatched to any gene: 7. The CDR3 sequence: CASSLRQGTIYEQYF. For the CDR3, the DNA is TGTGCCAGCAGCTTGCGACAGGGAACTATCTACGAGCAGTACTTC.

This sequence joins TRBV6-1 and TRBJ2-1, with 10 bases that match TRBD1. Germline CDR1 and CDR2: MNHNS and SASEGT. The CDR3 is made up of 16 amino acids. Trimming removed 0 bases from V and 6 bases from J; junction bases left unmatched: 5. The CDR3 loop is CASSEALGQGVNEQFF. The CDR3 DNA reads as TGTGCCAGCAGTGAAGCGCTCGGACAGGGGGTCAATGAGCAGTTCTTC.